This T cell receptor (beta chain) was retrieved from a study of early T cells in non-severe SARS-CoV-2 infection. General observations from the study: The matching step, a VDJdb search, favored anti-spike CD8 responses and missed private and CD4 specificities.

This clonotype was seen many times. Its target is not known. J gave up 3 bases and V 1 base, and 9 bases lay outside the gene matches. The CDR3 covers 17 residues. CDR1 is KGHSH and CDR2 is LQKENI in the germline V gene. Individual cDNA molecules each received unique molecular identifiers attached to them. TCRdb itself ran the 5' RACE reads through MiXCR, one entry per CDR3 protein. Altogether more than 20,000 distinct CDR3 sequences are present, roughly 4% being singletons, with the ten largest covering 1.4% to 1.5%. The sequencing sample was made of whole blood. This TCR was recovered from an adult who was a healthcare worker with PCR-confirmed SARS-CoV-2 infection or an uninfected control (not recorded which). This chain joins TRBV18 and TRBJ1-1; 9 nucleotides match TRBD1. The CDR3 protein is CASSPLILGQGDTEAFF. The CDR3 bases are TGTGCCAGCTCACCACTAATTTTGGGACAGGGAGACACTGAAGCTTTCTTT.